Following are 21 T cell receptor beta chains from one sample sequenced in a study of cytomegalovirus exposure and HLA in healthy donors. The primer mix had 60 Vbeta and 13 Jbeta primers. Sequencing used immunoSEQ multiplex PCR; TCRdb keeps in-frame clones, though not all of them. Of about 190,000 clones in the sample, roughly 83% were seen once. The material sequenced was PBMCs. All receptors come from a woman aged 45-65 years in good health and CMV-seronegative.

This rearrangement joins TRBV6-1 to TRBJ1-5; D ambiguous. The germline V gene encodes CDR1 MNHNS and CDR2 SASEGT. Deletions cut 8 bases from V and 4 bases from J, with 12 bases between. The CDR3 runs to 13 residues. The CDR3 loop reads CASVLGGNQPQHF. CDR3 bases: TGTGCCAGCGTTCTGGGCGGGAATCAGCCCCAGCATTTT.

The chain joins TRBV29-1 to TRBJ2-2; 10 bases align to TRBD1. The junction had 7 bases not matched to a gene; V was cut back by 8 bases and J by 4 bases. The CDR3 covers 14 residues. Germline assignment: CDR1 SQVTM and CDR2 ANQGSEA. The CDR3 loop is CSTPGQGTTGELFF. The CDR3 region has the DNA TGCAGCACACCGGGACAGGGGACCACCGGGGAGCTGTTTTTT.

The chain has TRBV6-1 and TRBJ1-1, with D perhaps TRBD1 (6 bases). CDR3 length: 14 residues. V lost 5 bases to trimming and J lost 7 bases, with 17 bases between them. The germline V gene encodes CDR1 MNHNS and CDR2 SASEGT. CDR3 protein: CASSSPGTRSEAFF. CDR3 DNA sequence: TGTGCCAGCAGTTCCCCCGGGACAAGGAGTGAAGCTTTCTTT.

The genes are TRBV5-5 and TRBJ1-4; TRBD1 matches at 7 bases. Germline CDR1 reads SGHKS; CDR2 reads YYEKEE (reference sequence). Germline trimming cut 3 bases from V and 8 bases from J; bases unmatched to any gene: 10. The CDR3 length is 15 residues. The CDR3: CASSSLGTAGEKLFF. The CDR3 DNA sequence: TGTGCCAGCAGCTCACTTGGGACAGCCGGGGAAAAACTGTTTTTT.

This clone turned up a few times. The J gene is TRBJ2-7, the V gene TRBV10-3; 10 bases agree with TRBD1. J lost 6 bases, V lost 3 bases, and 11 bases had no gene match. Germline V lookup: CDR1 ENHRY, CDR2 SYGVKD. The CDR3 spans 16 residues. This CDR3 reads CAISDRDRGYGPEQYF. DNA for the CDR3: TGTGCCATCAGTGATAGGGACAGGGGATACGGCCCCGAGCAGTACTTC.

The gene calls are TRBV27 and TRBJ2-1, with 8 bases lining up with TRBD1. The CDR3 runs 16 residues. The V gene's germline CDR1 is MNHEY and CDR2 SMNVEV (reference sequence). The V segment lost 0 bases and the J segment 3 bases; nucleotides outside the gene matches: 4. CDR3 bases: TGTGCCAGCAGTTTATCTTGGACAGGGTTCTACAATGAGCAGTTCTTC. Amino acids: CASSLSWTGFYNEQFF.

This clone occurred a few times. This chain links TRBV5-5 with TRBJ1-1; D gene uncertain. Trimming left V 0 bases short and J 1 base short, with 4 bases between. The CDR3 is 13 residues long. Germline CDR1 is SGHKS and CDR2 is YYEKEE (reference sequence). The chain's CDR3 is CASSLAGNTEAFF. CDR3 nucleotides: TGTGCCAGCAGCTTGGCAGGGAACACTGAAGCTTTCTTT. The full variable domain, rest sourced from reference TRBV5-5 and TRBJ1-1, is DAGVTQSPTHLIKTRGQQVTLRCSPISGHKSVSWYQQVLGQGPQFIFQYYEKEERGRGNFPDRFSARQFPNYSSELNVNALLLGDSALYLCASSLAGNTEAFFGQGTRLTVV.

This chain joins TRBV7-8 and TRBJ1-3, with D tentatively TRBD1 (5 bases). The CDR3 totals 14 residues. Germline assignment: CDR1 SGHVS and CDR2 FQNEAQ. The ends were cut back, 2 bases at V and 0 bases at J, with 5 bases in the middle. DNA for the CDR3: TGTGCCAGCAGCTTACAGGGCTCTGGAAACACCATATATTTT. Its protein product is CASSLQGSGNTIYF. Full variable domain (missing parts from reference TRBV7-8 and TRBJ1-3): GAGVSQSPRYKVAKRGQDVALRCDPISGHVSLFWYQQALGQGPEFLTYFQNEAQLDKSGLPSDRFFAERPEGSVSTLKIQRTQQEDSAVYLCASSLQGSGNTIYFGEGSWLTVV.

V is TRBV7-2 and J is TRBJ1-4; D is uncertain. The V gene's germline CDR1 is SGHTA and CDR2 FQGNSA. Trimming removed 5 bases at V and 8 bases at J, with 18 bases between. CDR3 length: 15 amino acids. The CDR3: CASSPRTSVEEKLFF. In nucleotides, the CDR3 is TGTGCCAGCAGCCCTCGTACTTCGGTTGAAGAAAAACTGTTTTTT.

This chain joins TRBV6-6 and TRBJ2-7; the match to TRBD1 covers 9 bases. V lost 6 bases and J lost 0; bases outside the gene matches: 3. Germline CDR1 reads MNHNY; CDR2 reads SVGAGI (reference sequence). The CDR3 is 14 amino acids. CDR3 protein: CASRVQGASYEQYF. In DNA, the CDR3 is TGTGCCAGCAGGGTACAGGGGGCCTCCTACGAGCAGTACTTC.

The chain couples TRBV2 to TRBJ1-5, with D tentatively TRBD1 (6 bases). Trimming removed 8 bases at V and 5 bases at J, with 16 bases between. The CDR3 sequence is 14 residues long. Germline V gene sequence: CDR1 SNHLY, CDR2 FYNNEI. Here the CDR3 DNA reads TGTGCCAGCCTCACGGGGGGCGGCTATCAGCCCCAGCATTTT. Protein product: CASLTGGGYQPQHF.

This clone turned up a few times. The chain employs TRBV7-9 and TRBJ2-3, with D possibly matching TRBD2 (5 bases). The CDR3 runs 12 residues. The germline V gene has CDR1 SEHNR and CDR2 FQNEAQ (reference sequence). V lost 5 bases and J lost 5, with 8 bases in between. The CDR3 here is CASSRTLDTQYF. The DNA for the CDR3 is TGTGCCAGCAGCCGGACTCTAGATACGCAGTATTTT.

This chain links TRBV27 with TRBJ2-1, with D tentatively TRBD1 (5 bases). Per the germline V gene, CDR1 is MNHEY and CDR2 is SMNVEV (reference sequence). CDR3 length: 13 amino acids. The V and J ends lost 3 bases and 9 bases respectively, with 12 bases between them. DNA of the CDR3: TGTGCCAGCAGTTTGTATCAGGGATTTGAGCAGTTCTTC. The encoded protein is CASSLYQGFEQFF.

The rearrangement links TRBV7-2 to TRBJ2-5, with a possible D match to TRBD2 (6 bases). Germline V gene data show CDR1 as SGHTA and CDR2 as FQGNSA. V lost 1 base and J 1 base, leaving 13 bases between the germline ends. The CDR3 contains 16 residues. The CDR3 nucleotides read TGTGCCAGCAGCTTAGTGTCTGGCGGGACCCAAGAGACCCAGTACTTC. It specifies CASSLVSGGTQETQYF.

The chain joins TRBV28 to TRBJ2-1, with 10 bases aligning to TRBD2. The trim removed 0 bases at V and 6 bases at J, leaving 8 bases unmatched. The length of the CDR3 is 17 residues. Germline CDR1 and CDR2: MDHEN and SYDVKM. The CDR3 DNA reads TGTGCCAGCAGTTTATGGGCTAGCGGGAGTCGAGTCAATGAGCAGTTCTTC. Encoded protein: CASSLWASGSRVNEQFF.

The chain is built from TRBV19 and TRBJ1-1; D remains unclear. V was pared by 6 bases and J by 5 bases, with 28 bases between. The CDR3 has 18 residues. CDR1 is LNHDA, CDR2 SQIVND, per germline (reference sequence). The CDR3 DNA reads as TGTGCCAGTAGCTCCCCCTTGACACTTGCCGACGCCAGGACTGAAGCTTTCTTT. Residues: CASSSPLTLADARTEAFF.

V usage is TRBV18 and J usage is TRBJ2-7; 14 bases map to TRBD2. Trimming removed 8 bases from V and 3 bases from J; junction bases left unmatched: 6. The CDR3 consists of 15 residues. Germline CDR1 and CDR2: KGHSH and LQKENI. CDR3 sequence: CASARGTSGSYEQYF. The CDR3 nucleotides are TGTGCCAGCGCGAGAGGGACTAGCGGGAGCTACGAGCAGTACTTC.

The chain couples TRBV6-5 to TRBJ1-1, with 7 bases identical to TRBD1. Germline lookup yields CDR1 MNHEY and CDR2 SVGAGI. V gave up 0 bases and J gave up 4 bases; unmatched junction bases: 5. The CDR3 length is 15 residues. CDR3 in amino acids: CASSYSNRGPTEAFF. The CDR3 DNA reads TGTGCCAGCAGTTACTCGAACAGGGGCCCCACTGAAGCTTTCTTT.

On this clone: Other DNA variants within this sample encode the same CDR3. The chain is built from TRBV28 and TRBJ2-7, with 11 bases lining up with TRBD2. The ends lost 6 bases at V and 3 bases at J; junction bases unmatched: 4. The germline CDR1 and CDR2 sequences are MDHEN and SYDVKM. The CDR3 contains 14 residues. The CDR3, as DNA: TGTGCCAGCAGCCTACTAGCGGGAGTCTACGAGCAGTACTTC. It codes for CASSLLAGVYEQYF.

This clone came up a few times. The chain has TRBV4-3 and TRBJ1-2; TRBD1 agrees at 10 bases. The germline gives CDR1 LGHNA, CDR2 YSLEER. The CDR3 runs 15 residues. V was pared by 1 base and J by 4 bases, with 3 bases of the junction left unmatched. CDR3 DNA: TGCGCCAGCAGCCAAGGGACAGGGGGATTCTATGGCTACACCTTC. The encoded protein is CASSQGTGGFYGYTF.

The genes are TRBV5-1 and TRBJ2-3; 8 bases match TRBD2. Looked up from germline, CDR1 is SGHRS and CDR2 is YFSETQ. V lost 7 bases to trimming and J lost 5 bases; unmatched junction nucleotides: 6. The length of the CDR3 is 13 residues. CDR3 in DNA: TGCGCCAGCTGGGCGGGAGGTCAAGATACGCAGTATTTT. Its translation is CASWAGGQDTQYF.